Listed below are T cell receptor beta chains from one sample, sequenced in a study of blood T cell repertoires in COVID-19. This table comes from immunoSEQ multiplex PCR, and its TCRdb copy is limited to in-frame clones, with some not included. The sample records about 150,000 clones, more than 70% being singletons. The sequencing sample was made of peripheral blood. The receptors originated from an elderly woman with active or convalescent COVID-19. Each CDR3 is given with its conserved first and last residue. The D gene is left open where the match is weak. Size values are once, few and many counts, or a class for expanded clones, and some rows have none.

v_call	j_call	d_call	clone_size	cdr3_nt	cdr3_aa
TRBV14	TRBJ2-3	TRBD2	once	TGTGCCAGCAGCCAAGTCTTGACTAGCGATTCCGGGGATACGCAGTATTTT	CASSQVLTSDSGDTQYF
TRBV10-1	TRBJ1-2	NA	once	TGCGCCAGCAGTGAGTTCCTCGGGGAGGGCTACACCTTC	CASSEFLGEGYTF
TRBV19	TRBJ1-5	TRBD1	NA	TGTGCCAGTAGTACTGGGACAGGGAGGGCGGATCAGCCCCAGCATTTT	CASSTGTGRADQPQHF
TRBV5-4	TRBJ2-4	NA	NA	TGTGCCAGCAGCTTGCCGGGAGAAAACATTCAGTACTTC	CASSLPGENIQYF
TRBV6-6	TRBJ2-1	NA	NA	TGTGCCAGCAGTTACTCCAGGGGCTCCTACAATGAGCAGTTCTTC	CASSYSRGSYNEQFF
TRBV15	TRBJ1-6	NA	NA	TGTGCCACCAGCAGCCGAAATACAGGGTGGAATTCACCCCTCCACTTT	CATSSRNTGWNSPLHF
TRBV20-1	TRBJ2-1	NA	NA	TGCAGCCGGAGTTCCTACAATGAGCAGTTCTTC	CSRSSYNEQFF
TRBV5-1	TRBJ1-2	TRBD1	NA	TGCGCCAGCAGCGAGCCGGGACAGGGCTTTGGCTACACCTTC	CASSEPGQGFGYTF
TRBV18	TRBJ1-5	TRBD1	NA	TGTGCCAGCTCACCGACAGGGCGTGGACAGCCCCAGCATTTT	CASSPTGRGQPQHF
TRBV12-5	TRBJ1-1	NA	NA	TGTGCTAGTGTCCAAGGAACTATGAACACTGAAGCTTTCTTT	CASVQGTMNTEAFF
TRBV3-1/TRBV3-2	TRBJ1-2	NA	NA	TGTGCCAGCAGCCAAGAGAGCGGAGGGCACTATGGCTACACCTTC	CASSQESGGHYGYTF
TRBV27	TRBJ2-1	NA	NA	TGTGCCAGCAGTTTGGGGCGGGACTACAATGAGCAGTTCTTC	CASSLGRDYNEQFF
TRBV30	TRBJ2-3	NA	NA	TGTGCCTGGAATGAACAGGGACGGGACACAGATACGCAGTATTTT	CAWNEQGRDTDTQYF
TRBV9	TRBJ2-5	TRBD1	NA	TGTGCCAGCAGCGTTGGGACAGAAGAGACCCAGTACTTC	CASSVGTEETQYF
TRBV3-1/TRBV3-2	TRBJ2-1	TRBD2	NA	TGTGCCAGCAGCCAGGATAACAGACTAGCGGGAGACAATGAGCAGTTCTTC	CASSQDNRLAGDNEQFF
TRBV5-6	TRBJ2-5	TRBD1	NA	TGTGCCAGCAGCTGGCACAGGGGGGAGACCCAGTACTTC	CASSWHRGETQYF
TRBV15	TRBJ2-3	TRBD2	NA	TGTGCCACCAGCAGAGATAGACCGGGGGACTACGGTACGCAGTATTTT	CATSRDRPGDYGTQYF
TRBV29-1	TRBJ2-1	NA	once	TGCAGCGTTTTAGGGGGTACGTCCTACAATGAGCAGTTCTTC	CSVLGGTSYNEQFF
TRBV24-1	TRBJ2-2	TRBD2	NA	TGTGCCACCAGTGATGCTCGACTAGCGGGAGGTCCCGGGGAGCTGTTTTTT	CATSDARLAGGPGELFF
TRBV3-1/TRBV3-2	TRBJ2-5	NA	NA	TGTGCCAGCAGCCAAGGTCCCCCCCGCGCCAGCGGTATACAAGAGACCCAGTACTTC	CASSQGPPRASGIQETQYF
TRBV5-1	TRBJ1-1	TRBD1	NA	TGCGCCACCCGGGACAGCGTGAACACTGAAGCTTTCTTT	CATRDSVNTEAFF
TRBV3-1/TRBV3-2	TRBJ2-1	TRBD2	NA	TGTGCCAGCAGCCCAGCGGGAGGGGCCTACAATGAGCAGTTCTTC	CASSPAGGAYNEQFF
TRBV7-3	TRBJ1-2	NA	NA	TGTGCCAGCAGCCCAACCTCGCGGGGGCGTAGGGGCTACACCTTC	CASSPTSRGRRGYTF
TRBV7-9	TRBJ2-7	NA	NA	TGTGCCAGCAGCCGGGAGAGTCCTTACGAGCAGTACTTC	CASSRESPYEQYF
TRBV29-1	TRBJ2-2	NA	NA	TGCAGCGTTACAGACACCGGGGAGCTGTTTTTT	CSVTDTGELFF
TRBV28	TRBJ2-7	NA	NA	TGTGCCAGCAGTACTCTCTACGAGCAGTACTTC	CASSTLYEQYF
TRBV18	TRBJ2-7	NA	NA	TGTGCCAGCTCACCGGGACTCCTCTCCTACGAGCAGTACTTC	CASSPGLLSYEQYF
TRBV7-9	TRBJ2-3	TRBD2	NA	TGTGCCAGCAGCGGCGGGGGGATCACAGATACGCAGTATTTT	CASSGGGITDTQYF
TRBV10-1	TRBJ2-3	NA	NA	TGCGCCAGCAGTGAGTTAGCGGTTAGCACAGATACGCAGTATTTT	CASSELAVSTDTQYF
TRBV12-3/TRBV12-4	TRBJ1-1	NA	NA	TGTGCCAGCAGACAAACAGGGTACACTGAAGCTTTCTTT	CASRQTGYTEAFF
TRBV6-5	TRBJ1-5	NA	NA	TGTGCCAGCACCCCTGAGGGGGTCCTCAATCAGCCCCAGCATTTT	CASTPEGVLNQPQHF
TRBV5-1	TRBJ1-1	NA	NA	TGCGCCAGCAGCCTTACAGGGATGAACACTGAAGCTTTCTTT	CASSLTGMNTEAFF
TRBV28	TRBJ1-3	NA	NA	TGTGCCAGCAGTTCACGGACAGCTGGAAACACCATATATTTT	CASSSRTAGNTIYF
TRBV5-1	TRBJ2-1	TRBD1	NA	TGCGCCAGCCGGGACAGGGTAGACAATGAGCAGTTCTTC	CASRDRVDNEQFF
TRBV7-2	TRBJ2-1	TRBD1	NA	TGTGCCAGCAGCCCAGGAGGGACAGGGTTTTACAATGAGCAGTTCTTC	CASSPGGTGFYNEQFF
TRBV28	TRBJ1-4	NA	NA	TGTGCCAGCAGTTCCCCCGGGACAAACTGGGAAAAACTGTTTTTT	CASSSPGTNWEKLFF
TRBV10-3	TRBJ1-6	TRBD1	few	TGTGCCACGGGACAGTCCCCTTATAATTCACCCCTCCACTTT	CATGQSPYNSPLHF
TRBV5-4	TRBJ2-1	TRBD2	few	TGTGCCAGCAGCCACCGGGACTATAACAATGAGCAGTTCTTC	CASSHRDYNNEQFF
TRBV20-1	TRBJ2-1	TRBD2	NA	TGCAGTGCTAGTCCGGGAGGGCTAGGAAATGAGCAGTTCTTC	CSASPGGLGNEQFF
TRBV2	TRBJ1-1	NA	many	TGTGCCAGCACCGCGTTCAGCGCTGACACTGAAGCTTTCTTT	CASTAFSADTEAFF
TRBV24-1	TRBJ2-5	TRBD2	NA	TGTGCCACCAGATTAGCGCCCGGGACTAGCAGCCAAGAGACCCAGTACTTC	CATRLAPGTSSQETQYF
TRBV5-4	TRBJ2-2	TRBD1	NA	TGTGCCAGCAGCTCCGGAGGGCAGGGGGCTGGGACCGGGGAGCTGTTTTTT	CASSSGGQGAGTGELFF
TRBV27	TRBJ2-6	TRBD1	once	TGTGCCAGCAGTTTATCTGGGACAGTCCACTCTGGGGCCAACGTCCTGACTTTC	CASSLSGTVHSGANVLTF
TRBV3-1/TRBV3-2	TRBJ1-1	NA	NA	TGTGCCAGCAGCGACATGCTGAACACTGAAGCTTTCTTT	CASSDMLNTEAFF
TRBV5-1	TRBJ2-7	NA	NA	TGCGCCAGCAGCCAACAAGGACTCTTCTACGAGCAGTACTTC	CASSQQGLFYEQYF
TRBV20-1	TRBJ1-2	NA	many	TGCAGTGCTAGTTTGGGCCGGGCGGGTGGCTACACCTTC	CSASLGRAGGYTF
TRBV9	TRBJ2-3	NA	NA	TGTGCCAGCAGCCCTCCGGCAACTATAGATACGCAGTATTTT	CASSPPATIDTQYF
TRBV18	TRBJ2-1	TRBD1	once	TGTGCCAGCTCACAACGCCTACAGGGGGGCAATGAGCAGTTCTTC	CASSQRLQGGNEQFF
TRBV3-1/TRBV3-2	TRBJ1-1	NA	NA	TGTGCCAGCAGCCAAGCAGGGGCCGGGACTGAAGCTTTCTTT	CASSQAGAGTEAFF
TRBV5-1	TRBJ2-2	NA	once	TGCGCCAGCAGCGCAACAGCTACGAACACCGGGGAGCTGTTTTTT	CASSATATNTGELFF
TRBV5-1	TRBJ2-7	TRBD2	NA	TGCGCCAGCTCCGCGGGGGGGGCGGACGCCTACGAGCAGTACTTC	CASSAGGADAYEQYF
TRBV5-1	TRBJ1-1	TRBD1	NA	TGCGCCAGCAGCACAGGGGGCGCCTTCACTGAAGCTTTCTTT	CASSTGGAFTEAFF
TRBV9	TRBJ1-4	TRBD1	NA	TGTGCCAGCAGCCCCCGGACAGGGATAGAAAAACTGTTTTTT	CASSPRTGIEKLFF